A single sample is the source of the 5 T cell receptor beta chains below, sequenced in a study of response to subunit inactivated influenza vaccine. TCRdb passed the RT-PCR reads through MiXCR, listing each CDR3 protein once. This repertoire shows 500,000 to 600,000 distinct CDR3 sequences, roughly 10% found once; its top ten account for 11%. The data also belong to a second study, concerning T cells expressing NK-cell markers. From that paper: With UMIs, 5'RACE template switching was used to make TCR beta cDNA.

Source: PBMCs from blood, taken on the day of vaccination. These receptors came from a man in his fifties who received an inactivated influenza vaccine.

This clonotype showed up just a few times. The J gene is TRBJ1-2, the V gene TRBV19, with D tentatively TRBD1 (6 bases). This CDR3 has 14 residues. Germline CDR1 LNHDA, CDR2 SQIVND (reference sequence). With 7 bases removed from V and 8 bases from J, the gap between germline ends came to 20 bases. The CDR3 region is CASTGFSTGTGYTF. DNA for the CDR3: TGTGCCAGTACCGGATTTAGTACAGGGACCGGCTACACCTTC.

The chain employs TRBV29-1 and TRBJ2-7; maybe TRBD2 (5 bases). CDR1 SQVTM and CDR2 ANQGSEA come from the germline V gene. The CDR3 extends over 13 amino acids. V was shortened by 6 bases and J by 0 bases, with 12 bases between the two germline ends. The CDR3 is CSVAADSSYEQYF. The CDR3 nucleotides read TGCAGCGTAGCAGCGGATAGCTCCTACGAGCAGTACTTC.

This clonotype has more than one count but fewer than ten. V and J are TRBV12-3 or TRBV12-4 and TRBJ2-1; D gene uncertain. This CDR3 comprises 18 residues. Trimming pared 5 bases from V and 1 base from J, leaving 21 bases between. CDR3 residues: CASSPRIPLSESYNEQFF. CDR3 nucleotide sequence: TGTGCCAGCAGTCCGCGCATTCCGCTTTCCGAATCCTACAATGAGCAGTTCTTC.

This clonotype was counted between two and nine times. The V call is TRBV29-1, the J call TRBJ1-3, with D unclear. Trimming took 1 base from V and 3 from J, leaving 4 bases between them. The CDR3 consists of 12 residues. Germline assignment: CDR1 SQVTM and CDR2 ANQGSEA. Here the CDR3 DNA reads TGCAGCGTTGAAGGGGTTGGAAACACCATATATTTT. Its protein is CSVEGVGNTIYF.

This clonotype has more than one count but fewer than ten. V gene TRBV15 combines with J gene TRBJ2-5, with TRBD2 matching over 13 bases. V lost 0 bases, J lost 3 bases, and 4 bases stayed unmatched. Per germline, CDR1 LNHNV and CDR2 YYDKDF (reference sequence). This CDR3 comprises 17 residues. In DNA form, the CDR3 reads TGTGCCACCAGCAGAGATAGACTAGCGGGAGGAAAAGAGACCCAGTACTTC. Its protein product is CATSRDRLAGGKETQYF.